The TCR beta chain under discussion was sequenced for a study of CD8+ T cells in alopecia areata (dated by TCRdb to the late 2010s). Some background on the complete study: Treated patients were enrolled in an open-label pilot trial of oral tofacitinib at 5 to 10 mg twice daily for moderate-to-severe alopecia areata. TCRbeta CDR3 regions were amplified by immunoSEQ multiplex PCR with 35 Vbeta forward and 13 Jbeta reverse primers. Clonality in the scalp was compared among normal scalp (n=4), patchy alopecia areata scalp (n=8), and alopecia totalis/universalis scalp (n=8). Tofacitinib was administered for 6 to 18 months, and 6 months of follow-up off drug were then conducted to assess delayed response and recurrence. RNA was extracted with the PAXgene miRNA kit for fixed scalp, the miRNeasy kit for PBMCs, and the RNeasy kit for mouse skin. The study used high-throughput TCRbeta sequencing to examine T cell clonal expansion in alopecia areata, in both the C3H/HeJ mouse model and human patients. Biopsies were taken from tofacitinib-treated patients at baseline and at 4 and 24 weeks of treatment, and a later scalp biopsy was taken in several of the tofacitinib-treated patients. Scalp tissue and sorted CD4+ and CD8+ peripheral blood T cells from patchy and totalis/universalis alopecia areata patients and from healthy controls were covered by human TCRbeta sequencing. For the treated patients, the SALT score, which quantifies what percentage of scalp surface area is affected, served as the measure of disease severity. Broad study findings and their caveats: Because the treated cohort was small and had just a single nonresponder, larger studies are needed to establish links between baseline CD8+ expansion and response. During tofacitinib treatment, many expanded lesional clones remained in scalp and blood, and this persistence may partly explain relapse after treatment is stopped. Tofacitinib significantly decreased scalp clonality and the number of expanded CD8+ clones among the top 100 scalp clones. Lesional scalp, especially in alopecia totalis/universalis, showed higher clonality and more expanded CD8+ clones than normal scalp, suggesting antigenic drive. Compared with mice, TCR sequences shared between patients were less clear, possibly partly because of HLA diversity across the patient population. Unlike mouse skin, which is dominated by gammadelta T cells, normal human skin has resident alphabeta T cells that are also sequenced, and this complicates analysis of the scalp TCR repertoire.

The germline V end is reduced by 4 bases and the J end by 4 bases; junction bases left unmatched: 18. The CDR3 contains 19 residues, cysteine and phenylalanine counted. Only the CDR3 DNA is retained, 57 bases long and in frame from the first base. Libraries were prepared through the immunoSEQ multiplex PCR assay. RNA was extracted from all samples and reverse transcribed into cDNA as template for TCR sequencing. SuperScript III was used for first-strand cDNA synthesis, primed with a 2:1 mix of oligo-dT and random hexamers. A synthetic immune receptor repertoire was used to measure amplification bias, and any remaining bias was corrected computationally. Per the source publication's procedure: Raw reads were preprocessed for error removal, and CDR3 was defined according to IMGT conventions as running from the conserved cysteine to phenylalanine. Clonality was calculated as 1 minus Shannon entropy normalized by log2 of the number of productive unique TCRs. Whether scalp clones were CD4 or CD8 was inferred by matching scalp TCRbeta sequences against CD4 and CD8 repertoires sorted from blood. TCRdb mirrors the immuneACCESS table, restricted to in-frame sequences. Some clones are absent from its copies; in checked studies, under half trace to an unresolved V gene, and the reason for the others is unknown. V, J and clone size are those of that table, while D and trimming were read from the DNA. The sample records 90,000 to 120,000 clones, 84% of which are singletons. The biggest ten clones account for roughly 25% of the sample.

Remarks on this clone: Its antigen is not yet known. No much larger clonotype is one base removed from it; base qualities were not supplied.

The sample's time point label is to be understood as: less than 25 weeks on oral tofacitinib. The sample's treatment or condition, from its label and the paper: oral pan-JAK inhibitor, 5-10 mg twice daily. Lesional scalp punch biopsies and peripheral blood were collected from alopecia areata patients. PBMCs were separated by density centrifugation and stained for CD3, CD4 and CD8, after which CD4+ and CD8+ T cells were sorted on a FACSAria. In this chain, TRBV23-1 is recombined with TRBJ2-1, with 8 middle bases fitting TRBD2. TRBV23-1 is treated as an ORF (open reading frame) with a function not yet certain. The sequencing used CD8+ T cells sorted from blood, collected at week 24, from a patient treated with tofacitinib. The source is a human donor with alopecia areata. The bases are TGCGCCAGCAGTCCCTCTACGGAGCGGGGGCCTCCCCTTTACAATGAGCAGTTCTTC. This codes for CASSPSTERGPPLYNEQFF.